This passage covers 31 T cell receptor beta chains from one sample sequenced in a study of blood T cell repertoires in COVID-19. Clones were read by immunoSEQ multiplex PCR, and TCRdb kept only the in-frame ones, dropping some. The sample includes 200,000 to 300,000 clones, more than 85% seen only once; the top ten take about 5%. Sample: peripheral blood. These receptors were taken from a woman aged 55 to 70 with COVID-19, enrolled during active disease.

The gene calls are TRBV9 and TRBJ2-5; D remains ambiguous. The germline V gene encodes CDR1 SGDLS and CDR2 YYNGEE. Trimming took off 2 bases at V and 4 bases at J, with 6 bases between the two ends. The CDR3 is 12 amino acids. This chain's CDR3 is CASSVVGETQYF. DNA of the CDR3: TGTGCCAGCAGCGTGGTCGGAGAGACCCAGTACTTC. Using reference TRBV9 and TRBJ2-5 for the parts outside the CDR3, the full variable domain is DSGVTQTPKHLITATGQRVTLRCSPRSGDLSVYWYQQSLDQGLQFLIQYYNGEERAKGNILERFSAQQFPDLHSELNLSSLELGDSALYFCASSVVGETQYFGPGTRLLVL.

The chain recombines TRBV9 with TRBJ1-4; a weak D match, TRBD1 (6 bases). CDR1 is SGDLS and CDR2 is YYNGEE in the germline V gene. The CDR3 has 15 amino acids. V was shortened by 0 bases and J by 0 bases, with 6 bases between the two germline ends. The CDR3: CASSVGTATNEKLFF. CDR3 nucleotide sequence: TGTGCCAGCAGCGTAGGGACAGCAACTAATGAAAAACTGTTTTTT.

The chain carries TRBV30 and TRBJ2-3; D gene ambiguous. Germline CDR1 GTSNPN, CDR2 SVGIG (reference sequence). CDR3 length equals 12 residues. With 1 base removed from V and 6 bases from J, the gap between germline ends came to 8 bases. The CDR3 here is CAWSGAGDTQYF. As DNA, the CDR3 is TGTGCCTGGAGTGGCGCAGGTGATACGCAGTATTTT. The whole variable domain, remainder taken from reference TRBV30 and TRBJ2-3, is SQTIHQWPATLVQPVGSPLSLECTVEGTSNPNLYWYRQAAGRGLQLLFYSVGIGQISSEVPQNLSASRPQDRQFILSSKKLLLSDSGFYLCAWSGAGDTQYFGPGTRLTVL.

This chain links TRBV12-5 with TRBJ1-1; D possibly corresponds to TRBD1 (6 bases). This CDR3 comprises 17 residues. The germline V gene has CDR1 LGHNT and CDR2 FRNRAP. Trimming shortened V by 3 bases and J by 1 base, and 18 bases separated the two germline ends. The DNA of the CDR3 is TGTGCTAGTGGTTTAGCCAGGGGCGGAACCGAGAACACTGAAGCTTTCTTT. Its protein product is CASGLARGGTENTEAFF.

The sample holds a few counts of this clone. V usage is TRBV18 and J usage is TRBJ2-7, with TRBD1 identical over 7 bases. Germline V gene data show CDR1 as KGHSH and CDR2 as LQKENI. Unmatched junction bases numbered 5, after V lost 5 bases and J lost 4 bases. The CDR3 loop spans 13 amino acids. For the CDR3, the DNA is TGTGCCAGCTCATCGTCACAGGGGTACGAGCAGTACTTC. This translates into CASSSSQGYEQYF.

This CDR3 reads CSVLMGGRTEAFF. The CDR3 nucleotides are TGCAGCGTTCTGATGGGGGGGCGGACTGAAGCTTTCTTT. This sequence joins TRBV29-1 and TRBJ1-1, with D tentatively TRBD1 (6 bases). Germline V gene sequence: CDR1 SQVTM, CDR2 ANQGSEA. This CDR3 spans 13 amino acids. The V end lost 5 bases, the J end lost 5 bases, and 15 bases lay between the germline ends.

V gene TRBV4-3 combines with J gene TRBJ2-1; possibly TRBD2 for D (6 bases). Trimming pared 3 bases from V and 5 bases from J, leaving 11 bases between. The germline gives CDR1 LGHNA, CDR2 YSLEER. CDR3 length equals 14 residues. The CDR3 DNA is TGCGCCAGCAGCCAGGGGAGGACAAACAATGAGCAGTTCTTC. Protein: CASSQGRTNNEQFF.

The chain has TRBV18 and TRBJ1-5, with D perhaps TRBD1 (5 bases). The V end lost 3 bases, the J end lost 3 bases, and 12 bases lay between the germline ends. This CDR3 comprises 15 residues. Germline V gene data show CDR1 as KGHSH and CDR2 as LQKENI. The CDR3 loop is CASSPGRTINQPQHF. The CDR3 coding sequence is TGTGCCAGCTCACCGGGACGGACTATCAATCAGCCCCAGCATTTT.

This sequence joins TRBV18 and TRBJ1-1, with 10 bases that match TRBD1. CDR3 length equals 14 residues. V lost 2 bases to trimming and J lost 10 bases; unmatched junction nucleotides: 7. Germline lookup yields CDR1 KGHSH and CDR2 LQKENI. The CDR3 coding sequence is TGTGCCAGCTCACCAGAGGGGGGACAGGGGACAGCTTTCTTT. It translates to CASSPEGGQGTAFF.

The V gene is TRBV5-8, the J gene TRBJ1-5, with no clear D. The CDR3 contains 14 residues. The germline V and J ends were trimmed by 0 bases and 2 bases, with 6 bases remaining between them. CDR1 and CDR2 (germline): SGHTS, YDEGEE. This CDR3 is CASSLAGGNQPQHF. The CDR3 nucleotides are TGTGCCAGCAGCTTGGCCGGTGGCAATCAGCCCCAGCATTTT.

The rearrangement links TRBV24-1 to TRBJ1-4; D is undetermined. V was clipped by 3 bases and J by 0 bases, with 7 bases between them. This CDR3 spans 15 amino acids. Looked up from germline, CDR1 is KGHDR and CDR2 is SFDVKD. Here the CDR3 reads CATSDPRTTNEKLFF. In DNA, the CDR3 is TGTGCCACCAGTGATCCGAGGACAACTAATGAAAAACTGTTTTTT.

The chain employs TRBV5-8 and TRBJ1-2; 9 bases map to TRBD1. Germline V lookup: CDR1 SGHTS, CDR2 YDEGEE. After removal of 4 bases from V and 2 bases from J, the junction contained 6 bases not matched to a gene. CDR3 length: 15 residues. CDR3 protein: CASSPHRGRNYGYTF. Written as DNA, the CDR3 is TGTGCCAGCAGCCCACACAGGGGGCGGAACTATGGCTACACCTTC.

This chain connects TRBV18 to TRBJ2-1; the match to TRBD2 covers 13 bases. Germline CDR1 KGHSH, CDR2 LQKENI. CDR3 length: 18 residues. The trim removed 5 bases at V and 6 bases at J, leaving 13 bases unmatched. DNA of the CDR3: TGTGCCAGCTCATCCTCGACTAGCGGGAGGCTGGATCGCAATGAGCAGTTCTTC. Protein product: CASSSSTSGRLDRNEQFF. Together with reference TRBV18 and TRBJ2-1, the CDR3 gives the full variable domain: NAGVMQNPRHLVRRRGQEARLRCSPMKGHSHVYWYRQLPEEGLKFMVYLQKENIIDESGMPKERFSAEFPKEGPSILRIQQVVRGDSAAYFCASSSSTSGRLDRNEQFFGPGTRLTVL.

The J gene is TRBJ1-2, the V gene TRBV29-1; no reliable D call. The CDR3 sequence is 12 residues long. V was trimmed by 1 base and J by 6 bases, leaving 9 bases between them. Germline V gene data show CDR1 as SQVTM and CDR2 as ANQGSEA. This CDR3 is CSVEAGGNGYTF. The CDR3 coding sequence is TGCAGCGTTGAAGCCGGAGGGAATGGCTACACCTTC.

Worth noting for this clone: The junction differs from germline at one of its ends, possibly a read error. The CDR3: CASSYGYYNGQFF. CDR3 nucleotide sequence: TGTGCCAGCAGTTACGGGTACTACAATGGGCAGTTCTTC. The chain carries TRBV6-2 or TRBV6-3 and TRBJ2-1; D is unclear. From germline, CDR1 is MNHEY and CDR2 SVGEGT. The CDR3 is 13 residues long.

Of note for this clone: The junction departs from the called germline gene at one end, perhaps through a read error. The gene calls are TRBV7-8 and TRBJ1-5, with unresolved D. Germline values: CDR1 SGHVS, CDR2 FQNEAQ. CDR3 length equals 13 residues. CDR3 sequence: CASSPYNDQPQHF. CDR3 coding DNA: TGTGCCAGCAGCCCATACAACGATCAACCCCAGCATTTT.

J is TRBJ1-2 and V is TRBV5-6, with D tentatively TRBD1 (5 bases). The length of the CDR3 is 15 residues. Germline V gene data show CDR1 as SGHDT and CDR2 as YYEEEE. V was pared by 0 bases and J by 6 bases, with 15 bases between. The CDR3 reads CASSLVLGTGHGYTF. The CDR3 nucleotides read TGTGCCAGCAGCTTGGTTCTGGGCACAGGACATGGCTACACCTTC.

This clone has only a few counts. This rearrangement joins TRBV5-1 to TRBJ2-7; 8 bases map to TRBD1. Germline V gene lookup returns CDR1 SGHRS and CDR2 YFSETQ. This CDR3 is 14 amino acids long. V was pared by 4 bases and J by 7 bases, with 10 bases of the junction left unmatched. The CDR3 nucleotides read TGCGCCAGCAGCCCCCCGGACAGGGCCGGAGAGCAGTACTTC. This sequence encodes CASSPPDRAGEQYF. Full variable domain (remainder filled in from reference TRBV5-1 and TRBJ2-7): KAGVTQTPRYLIKTRGQQVTLSCSPISGHRSVSWYQQTPGQGLQFLFEYFSETQRNKGNFPGRFSGRQFSNSRSEMNVSTLELGDSALYLCASSPPDRAGEQYFGPGTRLTVT.

V gene TRBV11-1 combines with J gene TRBJ2-2; 14 nucleotides match TRBD2. The CDR3 spans 15 residues. Trimming at V came to 6 bases and at J to 4 bases, leaving 1 base not matched to a gene. Germline CDR1 SGHAT, CDR2 FQDESV (reference sequence). CDR3 DNA: TGTGCCAGCAGGGGACTAGCGGGAGTCACCGGGGAGCTGTTTTTT. It yields the protein CASRGLAGVTGELFF.

This clone was seen a few times. The chain recombines TRBV30 with TRBJ2-1; D gene unclear. Germline V gives CDR1 GTSNPN, CDR2 SVGIG (reference sequence). This CDR3 comprises 11 residues. V lost 4 bases and J 7 bases, leaving 8 bases between the germline ends. CDR3 coding DNA: TGTGCCTGGAATGCGTGGAATGAGCAGTTCTTC. Protein product: CAWNAWNEQFF.

The chain has TRBV6-5 and TRBJ1-2, with 7 bases fitting TRBD1. After removal of 10 bases from V and 8 bases from J, the junction contained 10 bases not matched to a gene. Germline V gene lookup returns CDR1 MNHEY and CDR2 SVGAGI. The length of the CDR3 is 12 residues. CDR3 protein: CATTSDRYGYTF. The CDR3 bases are TGTGCCACGACTTCGGACAGGTACGGCTACACCTTC.

This chain joins TRBV19 and TRBJ2-7, with D maybe TRBD2 (5 bases). Germline V gives CDR1 LNHDA, CDR2 SQIVND (reference sequence). V was pared by 3 bases and J by 0 bases, with 12 bases between. The CDR3 is made up of 15 amino acids. The CDR3 region is CASSISEGSSYEQYF. The CDR3, as DNA: TGTGCCAGTAGTATCAGCGAAGGGAGCTCCTACGAGCAGTACTTC.

The chain couples TRBV7-9 to TRBJ1-1; D possibly corresponds to TRBD1 (6 bases). Looked up from germline, CDR1 is SEHNR and CDR2 is FQNEAQ (reference sequence). The CDR3 extends over 13 amino acids. V gave up 5 bases and J gave up 7 bases, with 14 bases separating them. The CDR3 loop reads CASSLDRRLEAFF. In nucleotides, the CDR3 is TGTGCCAGCAGCCTAGACAGGAGACTTGAAGCTTTCTTT.

V usage is TRBV15 and J usage is TRBJ2-2, with 10 bases lining up with TRBD2. Per the germline V gene, CDR1 is LNHNV and CDR2 is YYDKDF (reference sequence). The junction had 9 bases not matched to a gene; V was cut back by 0 bases and J by 2 bases. The length of the CDR3 is 19 residues. The CDR3 coding sequence is TGTGCCACCAGCAGAGATGGGGGACCTAGCGGGAGAAACACCGGGGAGCTGTTTTTT. This translates into CATSRDGGPSGRNTGELFF.

V is TRBV15 and J is TRBJ1-1, with D unclear. The germline gives CDR1 LNHNV, CDR2 YYDKDF (reference sequence). The CDR3 loop spans 14 amino acids. V lost 5 bases, J lost 6 bases, and 16 bases lay in between. In DNA form, the CDR3 reads TGTGCCACCAGCCCCAGCGGGTCTGGCGCTGAAGCTTTCTTT. Translated: CATSPSGSGAEAFF.

This clone was picked up one time. The chain recombines TRBV28 with TRBJ1-1; 9 nucleotides line up with TRBD1. V lost 5 bases to trimming and J lost 1 base; unmatched junction nucleotides: 5. Germline CDR1 and CDR2: MDHEN and SYDVKM. The CDR3 contains 15 residues. The CDR3 nucleotides are TGTGCCAGCAGTGGGACAGGGAACTCGAACACTGAAGCTTTCTTT. This gives the protein CASSGTGNSNTEAFF.

This chain joins TRBV9 and TRBJ1-5; no definite D call. V was clipped by 0 bases and J by 5 bases, with 12 bases between them. The CDR3 is 15 residues long. Looked up from germline, CDR1 is SGDLS and CDR2 is YYNGEE. The CDR3 DNA reads as TGTGCCAGCAGCGTAGGTGCAAGGAGTGATCAGCCCCAGCATTTT. This sequence encodes CASSVGARSDQPQHF.

The chain joins TRBV30 to TRBJ1-5, with D possibly being TRBD1 (5 bases). The V end was cut by 3 bases, the J end by 6 bases, with 12 bases between. Germline V lookup: CDR1 GTSNPN, CDR2 SVGIG (reference sequence). This CDR3 comprises 13 residues. For the CDR3, the DNA is TGTGCCTGGAGCCCCAGGGTTGCTCAGCCCCAGCATTTT. Its protein product is CAWSPRVAQPQHF.

V gene TRBV5-1 combines with J gene TRBJ2-6, with D possibly TRBD1 on 6 matching bases. With 4 bases removed from V and 2 bases from J, the gap between germline ends came to 7 bases. Germline V gives CDR1 SGHRS, CDR2 YFSETQ. The CDR3 is 14 amino acids. The CDR3 coding sequence is TGCGCCAGCAGCACAGGGCCTGGGGCCAACGTCCTGACTTTC. Amino acids: CASSTGPGANVLTF.

V usage is TRBV6-6 and J usage is TRBJ2-1; TRBD2 matches at 11 bases. The CDR3 contains 13 residues. The germline V gene has CDR1 MNHNY and CDR2 SVGAGI (reference sequence). V lost 8 bases and J lost 5; bases outside the gene matches: 2. The DNA of the CDR3 is TGTGCCAGCGTAGCGGGAGGGGACAATGAGCAGTTCTTC. Its protein product is CASVAGGDNEQFF.

This rearrangement joins TRBV10-3 to TRBJ2-1; 12 bases are a match to TRBD2. The germline CDR1 and CDR2 sequences are ENHRY and SYGVKD. Trimming at V came to 4 bases and at J to 8 bases, leaving 3 bases not matched to a gene. This CDR3 has 14 amino acids. The CDR3 is CAISVTSGSDEQFF. The CDR3 DNA follows: TGTGCCATCAGTGTGACTAGCGGGAGTGATGAGCAGTTCTTC.